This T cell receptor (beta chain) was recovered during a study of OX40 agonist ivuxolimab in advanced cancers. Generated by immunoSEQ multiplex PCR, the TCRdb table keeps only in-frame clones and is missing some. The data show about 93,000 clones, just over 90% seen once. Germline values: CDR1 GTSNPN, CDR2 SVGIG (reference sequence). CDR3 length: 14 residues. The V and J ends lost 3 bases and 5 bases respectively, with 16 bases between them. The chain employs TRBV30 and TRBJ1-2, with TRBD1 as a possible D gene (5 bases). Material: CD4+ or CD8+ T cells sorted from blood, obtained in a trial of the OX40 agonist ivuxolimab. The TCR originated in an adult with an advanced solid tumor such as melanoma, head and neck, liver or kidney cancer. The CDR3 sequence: CAWRPGRGWYGYTF. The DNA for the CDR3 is TGTGCCTGGAGGCCCGGTAGGGGCTGGTATGGCTACACCTTC. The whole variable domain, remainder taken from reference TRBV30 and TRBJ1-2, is SQTIHQWPATLVQPVGSPLSLECTVEGTSNPNLYWYRQAAGRGLQLLFYSVGIGQISSEVPQNLSASRPQDRQFILSSKKLLLSDSGFYLCAWRPGRGWYGYTFGSGTRLTVV.